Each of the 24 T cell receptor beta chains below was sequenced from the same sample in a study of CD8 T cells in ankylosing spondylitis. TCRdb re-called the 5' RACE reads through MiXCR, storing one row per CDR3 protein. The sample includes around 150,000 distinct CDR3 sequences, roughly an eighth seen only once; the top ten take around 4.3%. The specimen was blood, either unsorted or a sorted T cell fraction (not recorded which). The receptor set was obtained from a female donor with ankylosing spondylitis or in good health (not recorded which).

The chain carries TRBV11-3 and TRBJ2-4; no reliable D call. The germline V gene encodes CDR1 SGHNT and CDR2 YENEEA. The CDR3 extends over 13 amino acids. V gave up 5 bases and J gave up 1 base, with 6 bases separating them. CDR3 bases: TGTGCCAGCAGCAAAACCGCCAAAAACATTCAGTACTTC. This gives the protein CASSKTAKNIQYF.

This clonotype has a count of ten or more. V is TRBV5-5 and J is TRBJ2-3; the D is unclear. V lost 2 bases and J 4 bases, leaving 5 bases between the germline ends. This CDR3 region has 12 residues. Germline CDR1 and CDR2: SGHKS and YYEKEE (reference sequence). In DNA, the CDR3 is TGTGCCAGCAGCTTTAGCTCAGATACGCAGTATTTT. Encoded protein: CASSFSSDTQYF.

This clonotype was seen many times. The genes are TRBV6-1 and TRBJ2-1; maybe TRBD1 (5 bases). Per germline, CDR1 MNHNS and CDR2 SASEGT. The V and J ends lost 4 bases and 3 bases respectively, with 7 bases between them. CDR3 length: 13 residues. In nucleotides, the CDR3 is TGTGCCAGCAGTGTGACAGACTACAATGAGCAGTTCTTC. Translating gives CASSVTDYNEQFF.

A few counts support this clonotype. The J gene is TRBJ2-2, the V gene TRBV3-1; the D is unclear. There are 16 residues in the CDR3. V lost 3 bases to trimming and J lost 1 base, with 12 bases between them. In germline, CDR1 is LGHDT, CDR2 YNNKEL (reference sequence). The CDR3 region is CASSQASQLNTGELFF. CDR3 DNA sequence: TGTGCCAGCAGCCAGGCAAGCCAGTTGAACACCGGGGAGCTGTTTTTT.

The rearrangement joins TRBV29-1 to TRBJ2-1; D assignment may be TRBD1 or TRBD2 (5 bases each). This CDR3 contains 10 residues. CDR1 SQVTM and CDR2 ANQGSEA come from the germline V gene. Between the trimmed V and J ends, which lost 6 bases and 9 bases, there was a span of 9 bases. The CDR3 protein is CSVRGGEQFF. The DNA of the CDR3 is TGCAGCGTCCGGGGCGGTGAGCAGTTCTTC.

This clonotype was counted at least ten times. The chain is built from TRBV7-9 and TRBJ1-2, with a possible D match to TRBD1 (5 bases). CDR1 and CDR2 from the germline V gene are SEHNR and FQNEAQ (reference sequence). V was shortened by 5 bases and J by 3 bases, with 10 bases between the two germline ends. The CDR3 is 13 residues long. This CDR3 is CASSLSGHYGYTF. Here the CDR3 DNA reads TGTGCCAGCAGCCTCTCAGGGCACTATGGCTACACCTTC.

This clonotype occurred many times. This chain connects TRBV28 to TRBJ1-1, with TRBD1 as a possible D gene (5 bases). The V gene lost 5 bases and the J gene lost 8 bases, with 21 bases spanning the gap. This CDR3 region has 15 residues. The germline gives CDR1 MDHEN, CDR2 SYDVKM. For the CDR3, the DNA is TGTGCCAGCAGTCGATCGGGGGGGATCTTAGCGGAAGCTTTCTTT. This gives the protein CASSRSGGILAEAFF.

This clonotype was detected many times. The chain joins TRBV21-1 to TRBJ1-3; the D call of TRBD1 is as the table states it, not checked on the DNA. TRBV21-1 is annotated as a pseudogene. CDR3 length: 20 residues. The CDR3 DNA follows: TGTGCCAGCAGCAAAGGGGGTCGGGACAGGGACCCTTTCTCTGGAAACACCATATATTTT. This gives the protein CASSKGGRDRDPFSGNTIYF.

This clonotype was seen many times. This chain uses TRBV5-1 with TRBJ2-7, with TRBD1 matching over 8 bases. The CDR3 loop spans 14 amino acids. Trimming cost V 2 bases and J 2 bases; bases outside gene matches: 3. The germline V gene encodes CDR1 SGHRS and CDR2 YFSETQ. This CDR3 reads CASSFGQGPYEQYF. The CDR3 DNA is TGCGCCAGCAGCTTCGGACAGGGACCCTACGAGCAGTACTTC. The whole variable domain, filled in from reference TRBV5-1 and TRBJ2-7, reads KAGVTQTPRYLIKTRGQQVTLSCSPISGHRSVSWYQQTPGQGLQFLFEYFSETQRNKGNFPGRFSGRQFSNSRSEMNVSTLELGDSALYLCASSFGQGPYEQYFGPGTRLTVT.

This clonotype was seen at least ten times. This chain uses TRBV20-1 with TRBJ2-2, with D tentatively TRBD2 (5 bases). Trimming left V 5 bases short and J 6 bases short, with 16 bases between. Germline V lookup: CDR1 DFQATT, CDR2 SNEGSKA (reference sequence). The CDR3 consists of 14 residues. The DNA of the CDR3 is TGCAGTGCTCCCAGTCGGGTCGGGGCCGGGGAGCTGTTTTTT. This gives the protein CSAPSRVGAGELFF.

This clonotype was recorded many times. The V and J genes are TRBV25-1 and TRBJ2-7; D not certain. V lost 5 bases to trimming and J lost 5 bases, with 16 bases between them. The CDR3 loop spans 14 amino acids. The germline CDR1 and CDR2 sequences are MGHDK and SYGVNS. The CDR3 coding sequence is TGTGCCAGCAGTCCCGGCGGCCAGATGGACGAGCAGTACTTC. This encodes CASSPGGQMDEQYF.

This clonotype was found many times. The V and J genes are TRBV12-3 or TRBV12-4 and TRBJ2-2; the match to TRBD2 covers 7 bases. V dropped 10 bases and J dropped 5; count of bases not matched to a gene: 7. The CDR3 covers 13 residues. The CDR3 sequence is CATAREGTGELFF. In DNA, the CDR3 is TGTGCCACGGCGAGGGAGGGGACCGGGGAGCTGTTTTTT.

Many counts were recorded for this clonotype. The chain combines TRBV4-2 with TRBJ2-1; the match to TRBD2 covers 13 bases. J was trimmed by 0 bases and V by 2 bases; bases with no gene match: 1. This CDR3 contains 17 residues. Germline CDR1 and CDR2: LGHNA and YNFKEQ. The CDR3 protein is CASSQRLAGGSYNEQFF. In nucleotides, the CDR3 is TGTGCCAGCAGCCAACGACTAGCGGGGGGCTCCTACAATGAGCAGTTCTTC.

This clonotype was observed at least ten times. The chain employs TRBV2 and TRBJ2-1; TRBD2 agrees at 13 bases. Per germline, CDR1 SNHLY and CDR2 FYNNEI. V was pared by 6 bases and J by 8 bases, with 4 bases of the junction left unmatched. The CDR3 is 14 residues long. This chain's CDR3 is CASSGLAGVDEQFF. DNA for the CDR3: TGTGCCAGCAGCGGACTAGCGGGGGTCGATGAGCAGTTCTTC.

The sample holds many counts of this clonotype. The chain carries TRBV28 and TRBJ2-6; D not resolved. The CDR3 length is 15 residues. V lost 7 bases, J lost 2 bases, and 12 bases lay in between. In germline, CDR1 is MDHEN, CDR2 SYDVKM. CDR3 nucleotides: TGTGCCAGCAAAGACGCAGATGCTGGGGCCAACGTCCTGACTTTC. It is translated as CASKDADAGANVLTF.

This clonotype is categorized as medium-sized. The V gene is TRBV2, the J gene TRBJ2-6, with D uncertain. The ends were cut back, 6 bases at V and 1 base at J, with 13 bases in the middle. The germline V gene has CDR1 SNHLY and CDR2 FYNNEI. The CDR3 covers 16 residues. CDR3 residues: CASSAAWQSGANVLTF. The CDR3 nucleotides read TGTGCCAGCAGCGCCGCTTGGCAGTCTGGGGCCAACGTCCTGACTTTC.

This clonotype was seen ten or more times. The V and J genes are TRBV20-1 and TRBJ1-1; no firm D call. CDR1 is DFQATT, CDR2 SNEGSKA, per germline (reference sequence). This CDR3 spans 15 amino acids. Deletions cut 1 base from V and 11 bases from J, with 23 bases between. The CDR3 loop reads CSARGPGRANEGAFF. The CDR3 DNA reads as TGCAGTGCTAGAGGACCGGGGAGGGCCAACGAAGGGGCTTTCTTT.

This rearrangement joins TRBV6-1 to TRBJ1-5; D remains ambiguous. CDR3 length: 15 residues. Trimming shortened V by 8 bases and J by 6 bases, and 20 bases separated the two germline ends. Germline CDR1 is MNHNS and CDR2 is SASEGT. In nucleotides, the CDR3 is TGTGCCAGCGGTACCACCGACGGCCCCAGTCAGCCCCAGCATTTT. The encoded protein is CASGTTDGPSQPQHF.

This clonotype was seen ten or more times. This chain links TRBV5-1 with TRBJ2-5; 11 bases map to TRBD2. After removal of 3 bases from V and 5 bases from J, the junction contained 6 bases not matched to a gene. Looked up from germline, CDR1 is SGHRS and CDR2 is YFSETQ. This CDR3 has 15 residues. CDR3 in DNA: TGCGCCAGCAGCTCTAGCGGGAGGCCCGGGGAGACCCAGTACTTC. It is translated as CASSSSGRPGETQYF.

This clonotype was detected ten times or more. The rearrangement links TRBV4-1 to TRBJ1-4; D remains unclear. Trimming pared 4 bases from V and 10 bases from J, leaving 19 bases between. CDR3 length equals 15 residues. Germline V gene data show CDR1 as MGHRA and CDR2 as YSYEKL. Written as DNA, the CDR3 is TGCGCCAGCAGCCCAGAAAATAACCAACGTGGAAAACTGTTTTTT. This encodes CASSPENNQRGKLFF.

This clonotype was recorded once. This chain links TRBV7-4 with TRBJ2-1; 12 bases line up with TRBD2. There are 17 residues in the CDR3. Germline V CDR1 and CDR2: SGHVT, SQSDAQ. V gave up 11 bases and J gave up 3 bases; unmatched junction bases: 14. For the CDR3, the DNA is TGTGCCTCCTCCAAGGTGGGACTAGCGGGCCGCTACAATGAGCAGTTCTTC. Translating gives CASSKVGLAGRYNEQFF.

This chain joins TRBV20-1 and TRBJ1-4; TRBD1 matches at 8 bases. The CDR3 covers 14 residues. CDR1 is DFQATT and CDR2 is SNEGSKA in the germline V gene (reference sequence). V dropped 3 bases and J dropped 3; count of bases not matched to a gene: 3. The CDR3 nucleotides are TGCAGTGCTAGGCCAGGGGGCGCTAATGAAAAACTGTTTTTT. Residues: CSARPGGANEKLFF.

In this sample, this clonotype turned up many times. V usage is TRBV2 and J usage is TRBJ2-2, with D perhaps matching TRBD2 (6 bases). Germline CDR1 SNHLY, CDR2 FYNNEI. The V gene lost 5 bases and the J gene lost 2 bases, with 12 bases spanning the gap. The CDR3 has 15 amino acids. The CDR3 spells CASSQREVNTGELFF. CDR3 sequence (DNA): TGTGCCAGCAGTCAAAGGGAGGTAAACACCGGGGAGCTGTTTTTT.

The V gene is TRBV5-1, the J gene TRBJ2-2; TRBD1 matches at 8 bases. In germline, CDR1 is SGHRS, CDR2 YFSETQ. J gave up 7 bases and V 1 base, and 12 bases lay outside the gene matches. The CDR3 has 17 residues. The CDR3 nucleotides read TGCGCCAGCAGCTTGTTCACCCAGACAGGGGATGTCGGGGAGCTGTTTTTT. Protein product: CASSLFTQTGDVGELFF.